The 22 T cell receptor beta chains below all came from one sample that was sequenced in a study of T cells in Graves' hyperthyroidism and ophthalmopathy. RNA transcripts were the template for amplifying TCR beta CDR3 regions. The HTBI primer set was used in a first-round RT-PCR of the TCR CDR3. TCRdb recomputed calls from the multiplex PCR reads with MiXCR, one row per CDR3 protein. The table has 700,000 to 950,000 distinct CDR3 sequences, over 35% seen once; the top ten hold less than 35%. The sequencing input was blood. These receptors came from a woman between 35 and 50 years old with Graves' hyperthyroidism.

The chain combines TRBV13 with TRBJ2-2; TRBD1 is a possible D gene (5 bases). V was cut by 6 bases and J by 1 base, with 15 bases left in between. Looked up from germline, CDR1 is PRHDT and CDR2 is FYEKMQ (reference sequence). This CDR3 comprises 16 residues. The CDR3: CASRGASSQNTGELFF. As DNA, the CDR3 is TGTGCCAGCAGAGGGGCTAGTTCGCAGAACACCGGGGAGCTGTTTTTT. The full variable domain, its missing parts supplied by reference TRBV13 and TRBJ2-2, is AAGVIQSPRHLIKEKRETATLKCYPIPRHDTVYWYQQGPGQDPQFLISFYEKMQSDKGSIPDRFSAQQFSDYHSELNMSSLELGDSALYFCASRGASSQNTGELFFGEGSRLTVL.

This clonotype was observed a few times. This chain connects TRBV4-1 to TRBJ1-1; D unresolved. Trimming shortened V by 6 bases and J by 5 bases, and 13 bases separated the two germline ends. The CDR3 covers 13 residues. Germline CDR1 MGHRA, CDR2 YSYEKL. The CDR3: CASRSARSTEAFF. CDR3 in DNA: TGCGCCAGCAGGTCCGCCCGGAGTACTGAAGCTTTCTTT.

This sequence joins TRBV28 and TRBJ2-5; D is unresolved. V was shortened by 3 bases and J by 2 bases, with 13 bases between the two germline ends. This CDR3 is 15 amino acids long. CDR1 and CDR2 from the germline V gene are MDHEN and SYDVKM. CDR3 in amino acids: CASSFRSSRQETQYF. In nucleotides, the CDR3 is TGTGCCAGCAGTTTTCGGTCTAGTCGGCAAGAGACCCAGTACTTC.

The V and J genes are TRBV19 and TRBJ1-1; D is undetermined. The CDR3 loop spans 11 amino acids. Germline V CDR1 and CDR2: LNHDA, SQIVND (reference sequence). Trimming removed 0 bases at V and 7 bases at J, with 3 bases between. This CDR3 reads CASSIDSEAFF. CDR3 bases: TGTGCCAGTAGTATAGACAGTGAAGCTTTCTTT.

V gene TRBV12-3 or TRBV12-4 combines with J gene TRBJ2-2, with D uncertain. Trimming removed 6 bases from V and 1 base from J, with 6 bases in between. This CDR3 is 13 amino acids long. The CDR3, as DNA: TGTGCCAGCAGCACGTGGAACACCGGGGAGCTGTTTTTT. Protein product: CASSTWNTGELFF.

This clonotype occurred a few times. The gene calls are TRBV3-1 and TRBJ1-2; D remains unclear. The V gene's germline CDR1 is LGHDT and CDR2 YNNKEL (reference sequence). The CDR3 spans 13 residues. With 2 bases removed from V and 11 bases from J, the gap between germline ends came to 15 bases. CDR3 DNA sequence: TGTGCCAGCAGCCAACCGGGCAGTCTGGGTTACACCTTC. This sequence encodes CASSQPGSLGYTF.

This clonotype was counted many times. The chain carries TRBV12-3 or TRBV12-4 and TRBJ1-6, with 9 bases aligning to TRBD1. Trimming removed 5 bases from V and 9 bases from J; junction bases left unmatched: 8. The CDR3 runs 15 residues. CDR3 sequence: CASSPSQGASSPLHF. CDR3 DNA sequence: TGTGCCAGCAGTCCGTCACAGGGGGCGAGTTCACCCCTCCACTTT.

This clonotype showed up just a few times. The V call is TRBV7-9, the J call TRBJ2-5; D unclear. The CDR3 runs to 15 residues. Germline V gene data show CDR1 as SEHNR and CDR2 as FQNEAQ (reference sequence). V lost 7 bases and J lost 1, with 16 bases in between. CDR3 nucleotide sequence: TGTGCCAGCAATCGACCCCCCCTTATCCAAGAGACCCAGTACTTC. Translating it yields CASNRPPLIQETQYF.

CDR3 sequence reads: CASSQAVRVSWDGMNSPLHF. The DNA for the CDR3 is TGTGCCAGCAGCCAAGCCGTCCGGGTCTCGTGGGATGGGATGAATTCACCCCTCCACTTT. The rearrangement links TRBV9 to TRBJ1-6; no firm D call. Trimming shortened V by 4 bases and J by 7 bases, and 30 bases separated the two germline ends. CDR3 length equals 20 residues. Germline V gives CDR1 SGDLS, CDR2 YYNGEE.

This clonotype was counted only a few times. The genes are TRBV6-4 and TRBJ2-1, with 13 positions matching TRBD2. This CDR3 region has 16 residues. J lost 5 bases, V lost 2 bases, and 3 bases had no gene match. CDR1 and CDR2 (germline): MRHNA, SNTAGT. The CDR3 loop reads CASSDLGLAGDNEQFF. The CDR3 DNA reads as TGTGCCAGCAGTGACCTAGGACTAGCGGGGGACAATGAGCAGTTCTTC.

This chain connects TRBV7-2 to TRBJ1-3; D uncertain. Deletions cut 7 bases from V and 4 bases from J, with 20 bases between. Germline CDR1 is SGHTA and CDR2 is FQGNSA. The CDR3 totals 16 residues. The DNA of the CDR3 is TGTGCCAGCACCAAGGAGGGCCAGATGCTAGGAAACACCATATATTTT. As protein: CASTKEGQMLGNTIYF.

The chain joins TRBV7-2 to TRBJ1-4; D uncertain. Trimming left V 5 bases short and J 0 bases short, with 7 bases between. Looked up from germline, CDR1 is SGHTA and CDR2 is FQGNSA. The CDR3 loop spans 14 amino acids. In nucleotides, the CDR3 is TGTGCCAGCAGCAACACACCAACTAATGAAAAACTGTTTTTT. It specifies CASSNTPTNEKLFF.

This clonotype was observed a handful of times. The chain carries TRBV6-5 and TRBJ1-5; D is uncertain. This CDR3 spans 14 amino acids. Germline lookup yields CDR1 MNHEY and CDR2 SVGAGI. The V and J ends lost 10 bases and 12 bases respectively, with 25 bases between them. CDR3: CAIRPGDTVSRQHF. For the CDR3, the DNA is TGTGCCATACGCCCAGGCGACACTGTAAGCCGCCAGCATTTT.

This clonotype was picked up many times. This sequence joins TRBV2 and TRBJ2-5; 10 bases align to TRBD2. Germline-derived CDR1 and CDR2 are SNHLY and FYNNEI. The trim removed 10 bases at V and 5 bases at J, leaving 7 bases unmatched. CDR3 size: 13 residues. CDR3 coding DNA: TGTGCCACGGGACTAGCGATCAGCGAGACCCAGTACTTC. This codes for CATGLAISETQYF.

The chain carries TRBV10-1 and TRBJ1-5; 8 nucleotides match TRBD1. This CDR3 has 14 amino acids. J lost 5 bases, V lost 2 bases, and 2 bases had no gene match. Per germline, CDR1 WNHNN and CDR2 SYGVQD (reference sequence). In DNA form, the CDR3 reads TGCGCCAGCAGTGAGGGACAGGGTGATCAGCCCCAGCATTTT. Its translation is CASSEGQGDQPQHF.

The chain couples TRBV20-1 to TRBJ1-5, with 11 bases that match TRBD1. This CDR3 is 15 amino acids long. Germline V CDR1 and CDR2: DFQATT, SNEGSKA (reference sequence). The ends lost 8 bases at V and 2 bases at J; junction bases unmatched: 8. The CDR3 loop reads CSSRDRGVGNQPQHF. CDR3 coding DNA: TGCAGTTCCCGGGACAGGGGGGTAGGCAATCAGCCCCAGCATTTT.

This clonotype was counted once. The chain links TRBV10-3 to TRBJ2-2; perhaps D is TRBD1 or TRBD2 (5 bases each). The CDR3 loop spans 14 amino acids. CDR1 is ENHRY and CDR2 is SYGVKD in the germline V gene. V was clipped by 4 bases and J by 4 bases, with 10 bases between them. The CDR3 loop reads CAISGGRSTGELFF. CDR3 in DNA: TGTGCCATCAGTGGGGGACGAAGCACCGGGGAGCTGTTTTTT.

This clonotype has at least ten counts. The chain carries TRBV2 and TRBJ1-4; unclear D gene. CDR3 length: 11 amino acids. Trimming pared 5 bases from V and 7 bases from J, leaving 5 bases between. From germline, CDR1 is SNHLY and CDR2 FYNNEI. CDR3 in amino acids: CASSPTEKLFF. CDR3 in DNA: TGTGCCAGCAGTCCGACTGAAAAACTGTTTTTT.

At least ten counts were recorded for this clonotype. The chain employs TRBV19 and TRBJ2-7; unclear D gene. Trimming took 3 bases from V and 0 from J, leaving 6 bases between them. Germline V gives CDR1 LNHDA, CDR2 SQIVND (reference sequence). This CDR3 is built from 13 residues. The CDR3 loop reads CASSIRHSYEQYF. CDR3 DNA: TGTGCCAGTAGTATTAGACACTCCTACGAGCAGTACTTC.

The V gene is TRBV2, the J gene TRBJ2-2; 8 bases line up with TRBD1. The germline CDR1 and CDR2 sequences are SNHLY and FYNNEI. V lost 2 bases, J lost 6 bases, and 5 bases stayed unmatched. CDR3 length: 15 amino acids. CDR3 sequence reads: CASSEYEQGAGELFF. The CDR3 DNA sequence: TGTGCCAGCAGTGAATATGAACAGGGGGCCGGGGAGCTGTTTTTT.

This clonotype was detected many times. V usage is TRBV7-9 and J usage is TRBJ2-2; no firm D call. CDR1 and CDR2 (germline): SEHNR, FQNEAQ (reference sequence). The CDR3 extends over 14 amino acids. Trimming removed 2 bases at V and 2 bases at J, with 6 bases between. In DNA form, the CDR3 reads TGTGCCAGCAGCTTAACTGCCAACACCGGGGAGCTGTTTTTT. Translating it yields CASSLTANTGELFF.

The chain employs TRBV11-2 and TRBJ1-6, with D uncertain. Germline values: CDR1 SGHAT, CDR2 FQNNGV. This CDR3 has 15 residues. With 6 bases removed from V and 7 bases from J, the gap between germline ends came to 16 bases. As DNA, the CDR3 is TGTGCCAGCAGGTCTATCAGGAGACGAAATTCACCCCTCCACTTT. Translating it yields CASRSIRRRNSPLHF.